This T cell receptor beta chain comes out of a study of cytomegalovirus exposure and HLA in healthy donors (dated by TCRdb to about 2017). Regarding the complete study: According to an earlier analysis of 587 of the donors, 200 million or so T cells yielded 117 million unique TCR beta sequences and approximately 300 Gb of sequence data. Besides the first cohort of roughly 660 subjects, a separate validation cohort made up of 120 different subjects was used. A later analysis re-examined previously published TCR beta repertoires from 600 to 700 donors and added high-resolution HLA genotyping to investigate patterns of TCR occurrence. The genetic ancestry cluster associated with self-reported Caucasian donors included 70% to 85% of the roughly 400 genotyped donors. Donor age, sex, ethnicity and CMV serostatus were compiled together with the repertoire data. The T cell repertoires of around 670 subjects were profiled by immunosequencing and related to cytomegalovirus serostatus. An earlier analysis of some 600 of the donors applied high-throughput TCR beta sequencing to assess whether each TCR beta V gene segment acted as functional or pseudogenic. Five DR-DQ haplotypes were treated as single units for association and clustering because of strong linkage in the cohort. Among 398 genotyped donors of the cohort, an average of about 240,000 unique TCR beta nucleotide sequences were sequenced per donor, around 20% of them non-productive. The study combined high-throughput TCR immunosequencing, statistical association of individual TCRs with disease status, and machine learning to predict cytomegalovirus infection status. In the later analysis, no new phenotypic data were used to find candidate immune exposures; instead, reliance was placed on TCR beta sequences and their occurrence across donors. The study aimed to test whether signatures of past pathogen exposure could be identified by cataloging public T cell receptors. Every repertoire in the discovery cohort had been generated on one and the same sequencing platform. An early release that covered more than 550 HLA-typed donors contained about 300 gigabases of sequencing data and roughly 84 million unique TCR sequences. In a later genetic analysis, genome-wide SNP genotypes for about 65% of the 666 donors were used, and that subset was treated as a discovery cohort. HLA typing covered class I and class II loci at four-digit resolution. The number of typed donors differed by locus: about 620-640 for A, B, C, DRB1 and DQB1; approximately 520 for DQA1; 600 to 610 for DPA1; and around 490 for DPB1. Findings and caveats that apply to the study as a whole: Broadly in line with IMGT annotations, most TCR beta V segments showed up in productive rearrangements about 87% or about 30% of the time in an earlier analysis of under 700 of the donors. The presence/absence analyses assumed that sequencing depth was roughly uniform across donors, and that assumption may not be true. The earlier analysis of almost 600 of the donors excluded roughly 17 rarely observed V segments, including chromosome 9 orphons, because counts were too low. A cluster of highly shared sequence variants was judged likely to be a technical artifact of the sequencing pipeline. According to a later genetic analysis, donors in an Asian-associated ancestry cluster had fewer N-insertions in productive TCRs than the approximately 650-donor mean. Because HLA typing was missing for some donors at each locus, association tests included only the typed subset. Specific HLA alleles were associated with 16,951 TCR beta sequences at a false discovery rate of 0.05 in a later analysis. Across donors, most TCR sequences were observed very rarely, whereas some public TCRs were present in many individuals. Immune exposure information for the cohort was limited to CMV serostatus. In the study, around 150 TCR beta chains were listed as associated with cytomegalovirus. A later analysis found that HLA-associated TCR beta chains were more clonally expanded and had lower generation probabilities than equally common non-associated chains. Linkage disequilibrium might explain the correlated functional status among segregating V segments, but an unknown experimental factor could not be ruled out. Several of the top co-occurrence clusters appeared to be linked to parvovirus B19, influenza, CMV and Epstein-Barr virus, according to a later analysis. The classifier was reported to diagnose cytomegalovirus status with high specificity and sensitivity in both the original cohort and the validation cohort. A later genetic analysis associated a missense DCLRE1C variant with V-gene and J-gene trimming of TCR beta chains, and an independent cohort replicated the association. The cohort was sequenced for TCR beta chains only, and without alpha or paired-chain data the features that could be detected were limited. It was suggested by the authors that the approach could potentially be generalized to other disease states and immunological phenotypes. In a later analysis, most CMV-associated TCR beta chains were found to appear HLA-restricted, with HLA associations seemingly driven largely by CMV exposure. Strong co-occurrence of HLA alleles, especially DR and DQ, made assigning TCR associations to individual alleles difficult. A further reported finding was that TCR beta sequences accurately predicted the HLA-A and HLA-B alleles for most subjects in the first cohort. A later analysis found that TCR association rates varied across HLA loci, with DRB1 alleles showing the most associated TCRs and HLA-C alleles the fewest. A few of the identified cytomegalovirus-associated TCR beta chains were confirmed in vitro to be specific for cytomegalovirus antigens. Some IMGT-functional V segments, including TRBV6-2 and TRBV6-3, could not be distinguished by the 87-base-pair reads and were therefore excluded.

On this clone: The antigen it recognizes is unknown. Within one base of it there is no much larger clone, and no base qualities were kept.

The library was prepared using the immunoSEQ multiplex PCR assay. The multiplex PCR relied on a mix of 60 forward primers for TCR Vbeta segments and 13 reverse primers for TCR Jbeta segments. The CDR3 region of rearranged TCR beta genes was amplified from genomic DNA by a multiplex PCR assay. The Illumina HiSeq System was used to sequence the amplified TCR beta libraries as 87-base-pair reads. As for the authors' bioinformatics: A later analysis tallied 70 million to 100 million unique TCR beta chains across the 640 or so repertoires, and about 12 million of those chains were shared by two or more donors. Raw reads were error-corrected and collapsed into unique sequences by a nearest-neighbor algorithm in which closely related sequences were merged to remove PCR and sequencing errors. Alignment of CDR3 sequences to IMGT reference sequences was used to assign V, D and J gene segments. For a sequence to be retained, at least a six-nucleotide match to both a V gene segment and a J gene segment was required. A rearrangement was called productive if the CDR3 had no stop codons and remained in frame with V and J, and every other rearrangement was called non-productive. Following IMGT convention, CDR3 was defined as the stretch from the second conserved V-encoded cysteine to the conserved J-encoded phenylalanine. The earlier analysis of 450 to 750 of the donors excluded any sequence lacking an unambiguous match to a single V gene segment. An earlier analysis of about 590 of the donors classified V segments as functional when productive rearrangements were above 56.7% and as segregating when the standard deviation between donors was above 5%. A statistical classification framework was built to diagnose cytomegalovirus status from the catalog of TCR beta chain sequences. V and J gene assignment, in a later analysis, came from comparing TCR nucleotide sequences with IMGT/GENE-DB human TR gene sequences. The TCRdist pipeline was used in a later analysis to assign CDR3 sequences and most-parsimonious VDJ recombination scenarios. In a later analysis, each TCR beta chain was defined by its CDR3 amino acid sequence together with its V-gene family, and reads without a unique V-gene family were excluded. A later analysis removed 600 or so highly shared, low-generation-probability nucleotide sequences to deal with suspected cross-contamination and a sequencing artifact. A later analysis calculated a clonal expansion index for each public chain from normalized within-repertoire ranks of inferred template counts. A later analysis computed generation probabilities with a VDJ recombination model fitted to out-of-frame rearrangements, and checked the results against IGoR. In a later analysis, hypergeometric tests were used to score TCR-TCR, TCR-HLA and TCR-CMV co-occurrence, with a repertoire-size bias correction applied to TCR pairs. A later analysis estimated false discovery rates by permuting HLA or CMV assignments 20 times. In a later analysis, co-occurring TCRs were grouped using DBSCAN, with TCRdist sequence similarity added in when clustering inside HLA-allele-positive subsets. Repertoires with fewer than 30,000 or more than 120,000 public chains were left out of co-occurrence clustering, as were several repertoires with anomalous nucleotide sharing. Imported from immuneACCESS, the table was reduced by TCRdb to in-frame sequences with V and J called. These copies leave out some clones; in studies compared against another copy, an unresolved V gene accounts for under half, and the cause of the remainder is not known. The D gene and trimming were derived from the DNA, and the V and J assignments and clone size from that table. The sample yields approximately 88,000 clones; approximately 80% were counted once. Roughly 4.8% of the sample comes from the top ten.

The CDR3 starts with the cysteine, ends with the phenylalanine, and has 16 residues. Only the CDR3 DNA is retained, 48 bases long and in frame from the first base. As encoded in the germline V gene (reference sequence), CDR1 is SEHNR while CDR2 is FQNEAQ. Germline trimming: 1 base from V, 1 base from J; junction bases outside gene matches: 4. The cohort comprised under 700 healthy bone marrow donors. Cohort members were all nominally healthy when sampled, although unrecorded immune exposures were likely present. The donor was CMV seropositive and was included in the group of around 300 seropositive cohort members. Each donor provided a peripheral blood sample, and peripheral blood mononuclear cells were used for TCR beta sequencing. Genomic DNA extraction from the blood cell samples was performed with the Qiagen DNeasy Blood Extraction Kit.

This receptor was identified in a young man in good health and CMV-seropositive. The sequenced material came from PBMCs. Rearrangement joined TRBV7-9 to TRBJ2-5, and TRBD2 aligns with 9 junction nucleotides. The CDR3 has the sequence CASSLGPSGVQETQYF. In nucleotides, the sequence is TGTGCCAGCAGCTTAGGACCTAGCGGGGTCCAAGAGACCCAGTACTTC.